One and the same sample provided the 4 T cell receptor beta chains below, sequenced in a study of beta chain features in type 1 diabetes. The entirety of the isolated RNA underwent reverse transcription, so expressed TCRB transcripts were sequenced. TCRdb's table, derived via immunoSEQ multiplex PCR, lists solely in-frame clones and lacks some. The table has 810,000 or so clones, 17% seen once; the top ten hold about 0.02%. Sequencing was carried out using naive CD4+ T cells from blood. These receptors were collected from a woman younger than 35 in good health.

The chain employs TRBV7-9 and TRBJ2-2; a weak D match, TRBD1 (6 bases). Germline CDR1 is SEHNR and CDR2 is FQNEAQ (reference sequence). The V gene lost 6 bases and the J gene lost 0 bases, with 8 bases spanning the gap. The length of the CDR3 is 14 residues. Written as DNA, the CDR3 is TGTGCCAGCAGAAACAGGGCGAACACCGGGGAGCTGTTTTTT. It is translated as CASRNRANTGELFF.

CDR3 DNA sequence: TGTGCCAGCAGCTTATCCGGGACTAGATCAACAGATACGCAGTATTTT. It is translated as CASSLSGTRSTDTQYF. The gene calls are TRBV5-8 and TRBJ2-3; 8 bases map to TRBD2. The junction had 8 bases not matched to a gene; V was cut back by 2 bases and J by 3 bases. This CDR3 contains 16 residues. Germline assignment: CDR1 SGHTS and CDR2 YDEGEE.

This chain uses TRBV9 with TRBJ2-7; D is undetermined. With 0 bases removed from V and 4 bases from J, the gap between germline ends came to 17 bases. The V gene's germline CDR1 is SGDLS and CDR2 YYNGEE. This CDR3 spans 16 amino acids. The CDR3 DNA reads TGTGCCAGCAGCGTAGAGTCAATTCCCCGGCAGTACGAGCAGTACTTC. Residues: CASSVESIPRQYEQYF.

This clone was found a few times. CDR3 sequence reads: CSADLRGFEQFF. CDR3 in DNA: TGCAGCGCCGACCTTCGGGGTTTTGAGCAGTTCTTC. The genes are TRBV29-1 and TRBJ2-1; D might be TRBD2 (5 bases). The V end was cut by 7 bases, the J end by 9 bases, with 16 bases between. This CDR3 has 12 amino acids. CDR1 and CDR2 (germline): SQVTM, ANQGSEA.